These 3 T cell receptor beta chains originate from one sample sequenced in a study of shared clonotypes between healthy human individuals. Clones were sequenced by immunoSEQ multiplex PCR, and TCRdb holds only the in-frame ones, with some missing. The repertoire includes more than 2,000,000 clones, 85% to 95% of them detected once, and around 0.4% sits in the top ten. The sequencing input was naive CD4+ T cells from PBMCs. Subset described: CD45RA+ positively selected. All receptors come from a man between 18 and 29 years old in good health. Some clones in this sample may be carry-over from other donors' samples.

The V and J genes are TRBV28 and TRBJ1-2; the D gene is possibly TRBD1 (6 bases). Germline CDR1 MDHEN, CDR2 SYDVKM. V was pared by 5 bases and J by 4 bases, with 14 bases between. CDR3 length equals 14 residues. CDR3 amino acids: CASSTPGGLYGYTF. The CDR3 nucleotides are TGTGCCAGCAGTACCCCCGGGGGCCTCTATGGCTACACCTTC.

This sequence joins TRBV18 and TRBJ2-7; TRBD2 agrees at 7 bases. The CDR3 has 14 amino acids. The trim removed 3 bases at V and 5 bases at J, leaving 7 bases unmatched. The germline CDR1 and CDR2 sequences are KGHSH and LQKENI. As DNA, the CDR3 is TGTGCCAGCTCACCTGCGGGAGCTAAGAACGAGCAGTACTTC. Protein sequence: CASSPAGAKNEQYF.

J is TRBJ2-3 and V is TRBV6-4, with 7 nucleotides matching TRBD2. Losses at the gene ends were 3 bases for V and 11 bases for J; bases not matched to a gene: 2. The CDR3 runs to 11 residues. Germline loops: CDR1 MRHNA, CDR2 SNTAGT. This CDR3 is CASSEGGLQYF. In DNA, the CDR3 is TGTGCCAGCAGTGAGGGAGGGTTGCAGTATTTT.